This T cell receptor beta chain comes out of a study of blood T cell repertoires in COVID-19. Overall study: Whether acute or convalescent, the COVID-19 samples came from the United States, Italy and Spain.

Per germline, CDR1 MNHEY and CDR2 SMNVEV (reference sequence). J gave up 7 bases and V 9 bases, and 11 bases lay outside the gene matches. The CDR3 is made up of 14 amino acids. Using immunoSEQ multiplex PCR, the repertoire was profiled, and TCRdb retains in-frame clones only, with some absent. The table shows roughly 350,000 clones, with 87% occurring only once. The clonotype was recovered from a woman aged 45-59 years with COVID-19, enrolled during active disease. The specimen sequenced was peripheral blood. The gene calls are TRBV27 and TRBJ2-4; 8 bases are a match to TRBD1. DNA of the CDR3: TGTGCCAGACGGACGGTCAGGGGGCGCAACATTCAGTACTTC. This sequence encodes CARRTVRGRNIQYF.